The 12 T cell receptor beta chains given below trace back to one sample, sequenced in a study of shared clonotypes between healthy human individuals. This table comes from immunoSEQ multiplex PCR, and its TCRdb copy is limited to in-frame clones, with some not included. The sample includes about 2,500,000 clones, just over 90% of them seen just once. Sample: naive CD4+ T cells sorted from blood. Stated subset: CD45RA+ positively selected. The receptors were gathered from a man in his late teens or twenties in good health.

This chain uses TRBV15 with TRBJ1-4, with D unresolved. The V end lost 0 bases, the J end lost 4 bases, and 12 bases lay between the germline ends. The CDR3 extends over 16 amino acids. Germline assignment: CDR1 LNHNV and CDR2 YYDKDF (reference sequence). CDR3 nucleotides: TGTGCCACCAGCAGAGAAGTCCCATTAGTTAATGAAAAACTGTTTTTT. Protein: CATSREVPLVNEKLFF.

CDR3 sequence: CASSLGTGLGQPQHF. The CDR3 DNA reads as TGCGCCAGCAGCTTGGGGACAGGGCTAGGTCAGCCCCAGCATTTT. The chain has TRBV5-1 and TRBJ1-5; 8 nucleotides align to TRBD1. Per germline, CDR1 SGHRS and CDR2 YFSETQ. Trimming at V came to 0 bases and at J to 6 bases, leaving 5 bases not matched to a gene. The CDR3 has 15 residues.

Notes on this clone: The identical CDR3 is also encoded by other nucleotide sequences in the sample. V and J are TRBV18 and TRBJ1-1, with 9 bases fitting TRBD1. Germline CDR1 reads KGHSH; CDR2 reads LQKENI. Trimming took 6 bases from V and 2 from J; bases not matched to a gene: 4. The CDR3 totals 14 residues. The CDR3 nucleotides are TGTGCCAGCTCTCCGACAGGGGGTAACACTGAAGCTTTCTTT. Translated: CASSPTGGNTEAFF.

CDR3 in DNA: TGTGCCAGTAGCCAGGGACAGGGAAAAAACATTCAGTACTTC. It specifies CASSQGQGKNIQYF. J is TRBJ2-4 and V is TRBV19, with 9 bases that match TRBD1. The trim removed 6 bases at V and 4 bases at J, leaving 4 bases unmatched. The CDR3 contains 14 residues. Germline values: CDR1 LNHDA, CDR2 SQIVND (reference sequence).

The V gene is TRBV25-1, the J gene TRBJ1-1; tentative D call: TRBD1 (5 bases). This CDR3 spans 16 amino acids. Germline V gene lookup returns CDR1 MGHDK and CDR2 SYGVNS. V lost 4 bases to trimming and J lost 4 bases, with 19 bases between them. CDR3 DNA: TGTGCCAGCAGTGGAGTCATACCTCCGGGGGGCACTGAAGCTTTCTTT. Translating gives CASSGVIPPGGTEAFF.

Only one count was recorded for this clone. The chain has TRBV6-1 and TRBJ2-7; D is possibly TRBD2 (7 bases). The CDR3 is 16 residues long. With 3 bases removed from V and 0 bases from J, the gap between germline ends came to 15 bases. The germline V gene has CDR1 MNHNS and CDR2 SASEGT. CDR3 residues: CASSEVGRGNSYEQYF. The CDR3, as DNA: TGTGCCAGCAGTGAGGTAGGGAGGGGGAACTCCTACGAGCAGTACTTC.

The CDR3 reads CASSKRRPRTRAGFTEAFF. CDR3 bases: TGTGCCAGCAGCAAAAGGAGGCCCCGTACCCGGGCGGGGTTCACTGAAGCTTTCTTT. The rearrangement uses TRBV21-1 and TRBJ1-1. TRBV21-1 is classified as a pseudogene. The CDR3 runs 19 residues.

CDR3 nucleotides: TGTGCCAGCAGTGAATTCCGCGAAGAGACCCAGTACTTC. This encodes CASSEFREETQYF. V and J are TRBV2 and TRBJ2-5; D not resolved. This CDR3 has 13 residues. The V gene lost 2 bases and the J gene lost 3 bases, with 7 bases spanning the gap. Germline CDR1 reads SNHLY; CDR2 reads FYNNEI.

This chain joins TRBV18 and TRBJ1-1; D perhaps matches TRBD1 (5 bases). CDR3 length equals 14 residues. CDR1 is KGHSH, CDR2 LQKENI, per germline. V was trimmed by 0 bases and J by 4 bases, leaving 9 bases between them. CDR3 residues: CASSPPVTVTEAFF. In nucleotides, the CDR3 is TGTGCCAGCTCACCACCGGTGACAGTCACTGAAGCTTTCTTT.

The rearrangement uses TRBV27 and TRBJ2-5; D is tentatively TRBD1 or TRBD2 (5 bases each). The germline V gene encodes CDR1 MNHEY and CDR2 SMNVEV (reference sequence). The CDR3 runs 13 residues. V was pared by 7 bases and J by 7 bases, with 16 bases between. The CDR3 coding sequence is TGTGCCAGCACCCCGGGAAGGGGTGGGACCCAGTACTTC. Translation gives CASTPGRGGTQYF.

The J gene is TRBJ2-2, the V gene TRBV5-4, with TRBD2 identical over 10 bases. Germline trimming cut 5 bases from V and 1 base from J; bases unmatched to any gene: 11. The germline V gene has CDR1 SGHNT and CDR2 YYREEE (reference sequence). This CDR3 is 18 amino acids long. The CDR3 DNA is TGTGCCAGCAGACCAATGACCTCTAGCGGGGGGAACACCGGGGAGCTGTTTTTT. Its protein product is CASRPMTSSGGNTGELFF.

The chain uses TRBV5-4 and TRBJ2-7; maybe TRBD1 (5 bases). The germline V and J ends were trimmed by 3 bases and 0 bases, with 13 bases remaining between them. This CDR3 has 15 residues. CDR1 and CDR2 from the germline V gene are SGHNT and YYREEE (reference sequence). CDR3 protein: CASSSHGQGSYEQYF. CDR3 DNA sequence: TGTGCCAGCAGCTCTCACGGGCAGGGCTCCTACGAGCAGTACTTC.